The 5 T cell receptor beta chains listed next were all sequenced from one sample in a study of OX40 agonist ivuxolimab in advanced cancers. Repertoires were generated with immunoSEQ multiplex PCR, while TCRdb's copy carries only in-frame clones and drops some. The data hold 20,000 or so clones, with roughly 84% observed a single time. Sample: CD4+ or CD8+ T cells sorted from blood, taken in a trial of the OX40 agonist ivuxolimab. The receptors here all came from an adult with an advanced solid tumor such as melanoma, head and neck, liver or kidney cancer.

In its sample, this clone was seen once. V gene TRBV5-1 combines with J gene TRBJ2-2; D call uncertain. The CDR3 extends over 14 amino acids. The V and J ends lost 7 bases and 5 bases respectively, with 15 bases between them. Germline-derived CDR1 and CDR2 are SGHRS and YFSETQ. CDR3 in amino acids: CASSPPVDTGELFF. DNA for the CDR3: TGCGCCAGCTCTCCCCCCGTTGATACCGGGGAGCTGTTTTTT.

This rearrangement joins TRBV10-2 to TRBJ2-7; D unresolved. V was trimmed by 6 bases and J by 1 base, leaving 4 bases between them. The CDR3 runs 11 residues. CDR1 is WSHSY and CDR2 is SAAADI in the germline V gene. CDR3 coding DNA: TGCGCCAGCAGCCTTTCCTACGAGCAGTACTTC. This codes for CASSLSYEQYF.

This chain connects TRBV7-9 to TRBJ2-1; 11 bases agree with TRBD2. This CDR3 has 14 residues. Germline loops: CDR1 SEHNR, CDR2 FQNEAQ (reference sequence). Trimming removed 5 bases from V and 12 bases from J; junction bases left unmatched: 9. The chain's CDR3 is CASSPRSSGRGQFF. CDR3 DNA: TGTGCCAGCAGCCCCCGGAGTAGCGGGAGGGGGCAGTTCTTC.

The chain recombines TRBV7-9 with TRBJ1-1; TRBD1 aligns across 8 bases. The CDR3 runs 15 residues. J gave up 1 base and V 5 bases, and 6 bases lay outside the gene matches. Looked up from germline, CDR1 is SEHNR and CDR2 is FQNEAQ (reference sequence). The chain's CDR3 is CASSRPDRANTEAFF. The CDR3 DNA is TGTGCCAGCAGCCGACCGGACAGGGCGAACACTGAAGCTTTCTTT.

This clone was seen only once. The genes are TRBV27 and TRBJ1-1, with D unclear. Germline loops: CDR1 MNHEY, CDR2 SMNVEV (reference sequence). CDR3 length equals 15 residues. V was trimmed by 7 bases and J by 5 bases, leaving 20 bases between them. The CDR3 spells CASMQYLARETEAFF. CDR3 DNA sequence: TGTGCCAGCATGCAGTACTTAGCCCGGGAGACTGAAGCTTTCTTT.